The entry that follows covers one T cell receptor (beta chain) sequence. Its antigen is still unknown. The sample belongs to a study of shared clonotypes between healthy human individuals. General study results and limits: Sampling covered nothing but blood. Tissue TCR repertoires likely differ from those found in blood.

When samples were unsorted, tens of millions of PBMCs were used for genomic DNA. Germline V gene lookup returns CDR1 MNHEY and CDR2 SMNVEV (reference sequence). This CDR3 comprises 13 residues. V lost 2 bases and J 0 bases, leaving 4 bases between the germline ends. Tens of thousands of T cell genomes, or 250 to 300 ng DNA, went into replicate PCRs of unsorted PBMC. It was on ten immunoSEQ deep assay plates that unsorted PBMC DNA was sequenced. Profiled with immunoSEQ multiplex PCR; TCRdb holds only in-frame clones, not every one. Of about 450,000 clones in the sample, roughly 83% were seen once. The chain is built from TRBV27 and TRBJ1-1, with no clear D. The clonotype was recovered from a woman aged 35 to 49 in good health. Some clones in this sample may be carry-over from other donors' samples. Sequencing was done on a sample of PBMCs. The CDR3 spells CASSLQLNTEAFF. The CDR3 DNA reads TGTGCCAGCAGTTTACAATTGAACACTGAAGCTTTCTTT.